The 21 T cell receptor beta chains given below trace back to one sample, sequenced in a study of identical twins. MiXCR, applied by TCRdb to the 5' RACE reads, yields one record per CDR3 protein. There are fewer than 650,000 distinct CDR3 sequences in the sample; around 7.5% occur only once, and about 1.5% lies in the top ten. In addition, the sample was reused for a study of yellow fever vaccine responses in identical twins.

The sequencing sample was made of PBMCs. The receptors derive from a woman aged 18-35 years in good health.

The V and J genes are TRBV7-9 and TRBJ2-1; D tentatively fits TRBD1 or TRBD2 (5 bases each). Germline V gene data show CDR1 as SEHNR and CDR2 as FQNEAQ (reference sequence). The V end was cut by 2 bases, the J end by 9 bases, with 20 bases between. The CDR3 covers 16 residues. The CDR3 DNA follows: TGTGCCAGCAGCTTATTGGTTGGGGACGGAAATAGTGAGCAGTTCTTC. It is translated as CASSLLVGDGNSEQFF.

The gene calls are TRBV6-1 and TRBJ2-7; TRBD1 agrees at 8 bases. The V gene's germline CDR1 is MNHNS and CDR2 SASEGT. There are 15 residues in the CDR3. Germline trimming cut 2 bases from V and 2 bases from J; bases unmatched to any gene: 5. The CDR3 DNA sequence: TGTGCCAGCAGTGAATATGGGACAGGACCCTACGAGCAGTACGTC. Translation gives CASSEYGTGPYEQYV.

This clonotype was detected ten times or more. This sequence joins TRBV12-3 or TRBV12-4 and TRBJ1-4; D unclear. V shed 3 bases and J shed 7 bases, with 6 bases lying between them. The CDR3 contains 12 residues. The CDR3 reads CASSFVGEKLFF. CDR3 nucleotides: TGTGCCAGCAGTTTTGTGGGTGAAAAACTGTTTTTT.

This clonotype was seen ten or more times. The chain's CDR3 is CASSPGGSNSYGYTF. The CDR3 DNA is TGTGCCAGCTCACCGGGCGGCTCCAACTCATATGGCTACACCTTC. The chain links TRBV18 to TRBJ1-2; no reliable D call. The germline CDR1 and CDR2 sequences are KGHSH and LQKENI. The CDR3 is made up of 15 amino acids. V was trimmed by 3 bases and J by 5 bases, leaving 16 bases between them.

This clonotype was seen repeatedly, ten times or more. The chain couples TRBV2 to TRBJ1-2; 9 bases agree with TRBD1. The V gene's germline CDR1 is SNHLY and CDR2 FYNNEI. The ends lost 8 bases at V and 5 bases at J; junction bases unmatched: 6. The CDR3 runs 13 residues. In DNA, the CDR3 is TGTGCCAGCGTACAGGGGGCCGGGTATGGCTACACCTTC. Translating gives CASVQGAGYGYTF.

This clonotype was detected many times. This chain joins TRBV6-6 and TRBJ1-2; no firm D call. Germline V gene sequence: CDR1 MNHNY, CDR2 SVGAGI (reference sequence). V dropped 0 bases and J dropped 6 bases, with 5 bases sitting between them. The CDR3 totals 12 residues. CDR3 sequence: CASSYSTDGYTF. The CDR3 DNA reads TGTGCCAGCAGTTACTCCACGGATGGCTACACCTTC.

This clonotype was seen a handful of times. The chain uses TRBV6-2 or TRBV6-3 and TRBJ1-2; D gene ambiguous. CDR3 size: 15 residues. From germline, CDR1 is MNHEY and CDR2 SVGEGT. Trimming cost V 5 bases and J 0 bases, with 13 bases left between them. The CDR3 loop is CASSPSIPTNYGYTF. CDR3 bases: TGTGCCAGCAGTCCCTCGATACCTACTAACTATGGCTACACCTTC.

The V call is TRBV10-3, the J call TRBJ1-5, with 7 bases that match TRBD1. The germline gives CDR1 ENHRY, CDR2 SYGVKD. The CDR3 contains 13 residues. After removal of 6 bases from V and 1 base from J, the junction contained 0 bases not matched to a gene. This CDR3 reads CAIRQGSNQPQHF. In nucleotides, the CDR3 is TGTGCCATCAGACAGGGGAGCAATCAGCCCCAGCATTTT.

The rearrangement links TRBV12-3 or TRBV12-4 to TRBJ2-1, with D possibly being TRBD1 (5 bases). The CDR3 runs 11 residues. Trimming took off 10 bases at V and 5 bases at J, with 9 bases between the two ends. The CDR3 spells CATQGHNEQFF. The CDR3 nucleotides are TGTGCCACCCAGGGCCACAATGAGCAGTTCTTC.

The V gene is TRBV27, the J gene TRBJ2-5; the D gene could be TRBD1 or TRBD2 (5 bases each). The CDR3 loop spans 15 amino acids. V lost 5 bases, J lost 4 bases, and 17 bases lay in between. Germline V lookup: CDR1 MNHEY, CDR2 SMNVEV (reference sequence). CDR3 sequence: CASSRLASGGETQYF. In DNA, the CDR3 is TGTGCCAGCAGTAGGTTGGCGAGTGGGGGAGAGACCCAGTACTTC.

The chain uses TRBV13 and TRBJ1-6; D not certain. The V end lost 4 bases, the J end lost 0 bases, and 10 bases lay between the germline ends. Germline V gives CDR1 PRHDT, CDR2 FYEKMQ (reference sequence). The CDR3 is 16 residues long. The CDR3 sequence is CASSSVDSSYNSPLHF. The CDR3 DNA sequence: TGTGCCAGCAGCTCCGTTGACTCCTCCTATAATTCACCCCTCCACTTT.

The chain recombines TRBV28 with TRBJ1-5; no firm D call. Germline CDR1 is MDHEN and CDR2 is SYDVKM. V was trimmed by 3 bases and J by 1 base, leaving 10 bases between them. The CDR3 is 15 amino acids. Here the CDR3 reads CASSLVSLSNQPQHF. CDR3 coding DNA: TGTGCCAGCAGTTTGGTCAGTTTAAGCAATCAGCCCCAGCATTTT.

The rearrangement links TRBV5-1 to TRBJ2-6, with a tentative D call TRBD2 (6 bases). Between the trimmed V and J ends, which lost 7 bases and 3 bases, there was a span of 14 bases. Germline CDR1 is SGHRS and CDR2 is YFSETQ. This CDR3 is built from 15 residues. Here the CDR3 DNA reads TGCGCCAGCGGGGACTCTCCGGGTGGGGCCAACGTCCTGACTTTC. This codes for CASGDSPGGANVLTF.

This clonotype was observed at least ten times. The chain couples TRBV5-6 to TRBJ2-3; D remains ambiguous. V shed 0 bases and J shed 4 bases, with 18 bases lying between them. Per germline, CDR1 SGHDT and CDR2 YYEEEE. The CDR3 runs to 17 residues. The CDR3 nucleotides are TGTGCCAGCAGCTTGGCCTGGATTTTAACTGGTTCAGATACGCAGTATTTT. Translating it yields CASSLAWILTGSDTQYF.

This chain connects TRBV7-9 to TRBJ1-2; D remains unclear. Germline V CDR1 and CDR2: SEHNR, FQNEAQ (reference sequence). The CDR3 spans 16 residues. V lost 1 base, J lost 2 bases, and 14 bases lay in between. CDR3 amino acids: CASSLVGPGLNYGYTF. CDR3 nucleotides: TGTGCCAGCAGCTTAGTGGGTCCGGGTTTGAACTATGGCTACACCTTC.

This clonotype showed up just a few times. The chain is built from TRBV7-2 and TRBJ1-5; possible D gene TRBD1, 6 bases. Germline CDR1 SGHTA, CDR2 FQGNSA. The CDR3 loop spans 15 amino acids. V dropped 4 bases and J dropped 3 bases, with 13 bases sitting between them. The CDR3, as DNA: TGTGCCAGCAGCTCGTTGCGGGGGCCCAATCAGCCCCAGCATTTT. This codes for CASSSLRGPNQPQHF.

The gene calls are TRBV10-3 and TRBJ2-5, with D perhaps TRBD1 (6 bases). This CDR3 has 12 residues. Deletions cut 10 bases from V and 1 base from J, with 10 bases between. Per the germline V gene, CDR1 is ENHRY and CDR2 is SYGVKD. CDR3 in DNA: TGTGCCACCACAGGGTCCCAAGAGACCCAGTACTTC. It encodes CATTGSQETQYF.

This sequence joins TRBV29-1 and TRBJ2-7, with D perhaps TRBD1 (5 bases). Germline CDR1 reads SQVTM; CDR2 reads ANQGSEA. The length of the CDR3 is 12 residues. Trimming took off 7 bases at V and 4 bases at J, with 14 bases between the two ends. The CDR3 loop reads CSAQRGGYEQYF. The CDR3 bases are TGCAGCGCCCAAAGGGGTGGGTACGAGCAGTACTTC.

This clonotype came up a few times. The CDR3: CSARIAPRETQYF. The CDR3 DNA sequence: TGCAGTGCTAGGATAGCGCCCCGAGAGACCCAGTACTTC. The rearrangement joins TRBV20-1 to TRBJ2-5, with D possibly TRBD2 on 5 matching bases. Trimming pared 3 bases from V and 4 bases from J, leaving 12 bases between. CDR3 length: 13 amino acids. Germline V gene sequence: CDR1 DFQATT, CDR2 SNEGSKA (reference sequence).

This clonotype has a count of ten or more. The chain combines TRBV7-9 with TRBJ1-2; no definite D call. V was cut by 5 bases and J by 3 bases, with 13 bases left in between. CDR3 length equals 14 residues. Looked up from germline, CDR1 is SEHNR and CDR2 is FQNEAQ (reference sequence). For the CDR3, the DNA is TGTGCCAGCAGCACCCGCGTGTTGGACTATGGCTACACCTTC. Its protein is CASSTRVLDYGYTF.

The chain has TRBV7-6 and TRBJ1-4; 8 bases match TRBD1. CDR1 is SGHVS and CDR2 is FNYEAQ in the germline V gene. The CDR3 has 15 amino acids. Trimming cost V 5 bases and J 4 bases; bases outside gene matches: 6. The CDR3 coding sequence is TGTGCCAGCAGCCCGTTGACAGGGGTTAATGAAAAACTGTTTTTT. The encoded protein is CASSPLTGVNEKLFF.